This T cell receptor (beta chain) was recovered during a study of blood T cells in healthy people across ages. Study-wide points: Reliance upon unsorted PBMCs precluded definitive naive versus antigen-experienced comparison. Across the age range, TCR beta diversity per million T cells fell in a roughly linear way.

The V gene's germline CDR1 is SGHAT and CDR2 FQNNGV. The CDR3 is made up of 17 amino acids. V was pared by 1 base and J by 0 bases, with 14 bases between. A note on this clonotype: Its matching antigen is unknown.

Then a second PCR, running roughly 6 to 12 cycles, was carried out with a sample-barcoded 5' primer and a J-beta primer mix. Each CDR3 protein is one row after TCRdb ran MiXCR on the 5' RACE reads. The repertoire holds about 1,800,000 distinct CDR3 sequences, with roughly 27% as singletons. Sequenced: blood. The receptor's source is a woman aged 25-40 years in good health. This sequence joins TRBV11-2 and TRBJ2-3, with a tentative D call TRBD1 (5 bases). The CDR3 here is CASSLVFQGASTDTQYF. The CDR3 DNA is TGTGCCAGCAGCTTAGTTTTCCAGGGCGCTAGCACAGATACGCAGTATTTT.